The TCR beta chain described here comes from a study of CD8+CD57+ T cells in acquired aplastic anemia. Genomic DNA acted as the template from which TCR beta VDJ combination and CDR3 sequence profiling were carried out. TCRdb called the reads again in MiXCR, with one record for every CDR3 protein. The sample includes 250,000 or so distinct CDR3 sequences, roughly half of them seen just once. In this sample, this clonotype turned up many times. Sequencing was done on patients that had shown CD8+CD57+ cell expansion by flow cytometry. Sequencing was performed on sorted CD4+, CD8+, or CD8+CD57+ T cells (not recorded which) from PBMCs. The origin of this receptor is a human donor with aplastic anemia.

CDR3 in amino acids: CASSQDPDVVNTEAFF. The CDR3 coding sequence is TGCGCCAGCAGCCAAGACCCGGACGTTGTGAACACTGAAGCTTTCTTT. The V call is TRBV4-1, the J call TRBJ1-1; D gene ambiguous. Trimming took 0 bases from V and 0 from J, leaving 11 bases between them. Germline-derived CDR1 and CDR2 are MGHRA and YSYEKL. The CDR3 totals 16 residues.